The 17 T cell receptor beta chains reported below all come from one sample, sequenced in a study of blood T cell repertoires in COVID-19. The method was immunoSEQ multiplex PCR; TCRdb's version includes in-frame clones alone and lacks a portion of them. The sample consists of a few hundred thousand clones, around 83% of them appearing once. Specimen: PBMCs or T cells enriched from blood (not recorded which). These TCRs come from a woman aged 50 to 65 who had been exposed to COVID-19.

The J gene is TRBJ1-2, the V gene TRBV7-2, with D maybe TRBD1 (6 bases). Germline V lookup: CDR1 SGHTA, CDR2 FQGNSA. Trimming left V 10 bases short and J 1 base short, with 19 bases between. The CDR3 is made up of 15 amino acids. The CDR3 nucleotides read TGTGCCACCCAGCTCTATCACAGGGATAACTATGGCTACACCTTC. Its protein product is CATQLYHRDNYGYTF.

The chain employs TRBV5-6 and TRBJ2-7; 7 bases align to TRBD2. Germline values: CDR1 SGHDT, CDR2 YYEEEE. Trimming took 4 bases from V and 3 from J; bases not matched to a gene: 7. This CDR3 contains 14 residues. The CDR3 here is CASSNRDYDYEQYF. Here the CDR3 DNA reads TGTGCCAGCAGCAACCGGGACTATGACTACGAGCAGTACTTC.

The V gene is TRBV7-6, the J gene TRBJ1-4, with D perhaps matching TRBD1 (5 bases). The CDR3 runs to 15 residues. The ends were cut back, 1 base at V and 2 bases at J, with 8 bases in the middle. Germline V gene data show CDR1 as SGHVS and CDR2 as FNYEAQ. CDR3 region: CASSLDGGTNEKLFF. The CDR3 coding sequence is TGTGCCAGCAGCTTAGATGGGGGGACTAATGAAAAACTGTTTTTT.

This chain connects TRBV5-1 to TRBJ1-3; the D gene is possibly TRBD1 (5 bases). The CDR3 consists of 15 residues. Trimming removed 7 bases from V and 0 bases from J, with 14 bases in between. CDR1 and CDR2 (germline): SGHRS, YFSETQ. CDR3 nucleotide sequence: TGCGCCAGCGGGAACAGGTCCCTCTCTGGAAACACCATATATTTT. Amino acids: CASGNRSLSGNTIYF.

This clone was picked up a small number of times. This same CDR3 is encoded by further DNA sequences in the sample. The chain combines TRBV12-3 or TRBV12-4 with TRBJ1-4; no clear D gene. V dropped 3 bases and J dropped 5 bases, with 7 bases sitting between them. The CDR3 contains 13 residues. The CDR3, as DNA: TGTGCCAGCAGTTTCGGGGAGAATGAAAAACTGTTTTTT. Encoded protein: CASSFGENEKLFF.

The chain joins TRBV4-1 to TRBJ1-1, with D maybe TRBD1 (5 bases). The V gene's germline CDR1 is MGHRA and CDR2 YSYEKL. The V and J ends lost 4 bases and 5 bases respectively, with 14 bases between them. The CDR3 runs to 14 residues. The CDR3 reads CASSLLAGQTEAFF. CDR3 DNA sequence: TGCGCCAGCAGCCTGTTAGCGGGGCAAACTGAAGCTTTCTTT.

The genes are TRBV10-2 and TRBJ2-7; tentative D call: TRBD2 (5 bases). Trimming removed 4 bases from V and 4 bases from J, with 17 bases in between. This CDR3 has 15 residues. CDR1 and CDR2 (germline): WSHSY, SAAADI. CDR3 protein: CASSVTPRGGYEQYF. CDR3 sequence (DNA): TGCGCCAGCAGTGTGACCCCCAGAGGAGGTTACGAGCAGTACTTC.

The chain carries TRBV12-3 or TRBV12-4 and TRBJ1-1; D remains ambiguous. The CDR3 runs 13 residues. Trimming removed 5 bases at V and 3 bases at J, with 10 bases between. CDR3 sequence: CASSRPGDTEAFF. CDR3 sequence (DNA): TGTGCCAGCAGTCGGCCCGGGGACACTGAAGCTTTCTTT.

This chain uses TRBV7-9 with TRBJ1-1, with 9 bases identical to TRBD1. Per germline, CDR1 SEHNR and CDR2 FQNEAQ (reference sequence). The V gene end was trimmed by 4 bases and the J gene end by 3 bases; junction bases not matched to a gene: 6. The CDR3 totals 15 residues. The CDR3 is CASSSPDRGDTEAFF. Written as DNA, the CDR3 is TGTGCCAGCAGCTCCCCTGACAGGGGGGACACTGAAGCTTTCTTT.

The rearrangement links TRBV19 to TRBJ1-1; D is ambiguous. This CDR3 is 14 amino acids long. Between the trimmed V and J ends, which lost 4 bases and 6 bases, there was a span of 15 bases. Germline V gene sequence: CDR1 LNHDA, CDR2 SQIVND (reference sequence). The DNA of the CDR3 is TGTGCCAGTAGTAAGAGACACCTTCGTCCTGAAGCTTTCTTT. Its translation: CASSKRHLRPEAFF.

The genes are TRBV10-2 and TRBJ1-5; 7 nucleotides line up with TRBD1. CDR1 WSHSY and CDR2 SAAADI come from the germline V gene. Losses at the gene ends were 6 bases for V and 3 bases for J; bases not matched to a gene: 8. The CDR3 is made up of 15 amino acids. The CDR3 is CASSPRGTVNQPQHF. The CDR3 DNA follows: TGCGCCAGCAGCCCTAGGGGGACAGTCAATCAGCCCCAGCATTTT.

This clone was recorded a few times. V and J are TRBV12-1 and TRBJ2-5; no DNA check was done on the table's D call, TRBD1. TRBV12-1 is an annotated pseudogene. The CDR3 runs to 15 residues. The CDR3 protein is CASSFAGDREETQYF. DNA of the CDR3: TGTGCCAGCAGCTTTGCGGGGGACAGGGAAGAGACCCAGTACTTC.

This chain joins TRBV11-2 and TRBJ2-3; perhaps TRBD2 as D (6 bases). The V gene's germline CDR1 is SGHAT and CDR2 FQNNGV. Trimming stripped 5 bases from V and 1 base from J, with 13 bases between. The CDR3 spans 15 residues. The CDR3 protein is CASSVIADRTDTQYF. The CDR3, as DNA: TGTGCCAGCAGCGTAATAGCGGACCGCACAGATACGCAGTATTTT.

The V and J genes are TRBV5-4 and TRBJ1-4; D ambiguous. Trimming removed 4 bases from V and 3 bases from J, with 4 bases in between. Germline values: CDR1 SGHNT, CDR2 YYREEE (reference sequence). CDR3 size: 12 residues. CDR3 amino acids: CASSTANEKLFF. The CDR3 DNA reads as TGTGCCAGCAGCACAGCTAATGAAAAACTGTTTTTT.

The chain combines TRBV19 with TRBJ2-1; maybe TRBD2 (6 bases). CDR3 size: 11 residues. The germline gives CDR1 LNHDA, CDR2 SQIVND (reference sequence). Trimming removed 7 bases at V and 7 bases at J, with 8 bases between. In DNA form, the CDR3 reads TGTGCCAGTATCCGGGGGAATGAGCAGTTCTTC. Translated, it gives CASIRGNEQFF.

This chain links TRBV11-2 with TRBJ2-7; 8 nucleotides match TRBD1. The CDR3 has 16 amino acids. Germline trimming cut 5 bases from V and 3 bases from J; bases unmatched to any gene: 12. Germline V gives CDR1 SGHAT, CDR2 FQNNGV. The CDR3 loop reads CASSLFMTGDRYEQYF. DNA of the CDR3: TGTGCCAGCAGCCTCTTTATGACAGGGGACCGCTACGAGCAGTACTTC.

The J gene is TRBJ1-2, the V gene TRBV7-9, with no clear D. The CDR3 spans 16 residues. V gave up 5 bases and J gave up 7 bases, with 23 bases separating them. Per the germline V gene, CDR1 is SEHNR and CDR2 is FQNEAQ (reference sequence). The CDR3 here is CASSPRAGNIEGGYTF. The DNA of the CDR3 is TGTGCCAGCAGCCCCCGGGCCGGGAATATCGAGGGTGGCTACACCTTC.